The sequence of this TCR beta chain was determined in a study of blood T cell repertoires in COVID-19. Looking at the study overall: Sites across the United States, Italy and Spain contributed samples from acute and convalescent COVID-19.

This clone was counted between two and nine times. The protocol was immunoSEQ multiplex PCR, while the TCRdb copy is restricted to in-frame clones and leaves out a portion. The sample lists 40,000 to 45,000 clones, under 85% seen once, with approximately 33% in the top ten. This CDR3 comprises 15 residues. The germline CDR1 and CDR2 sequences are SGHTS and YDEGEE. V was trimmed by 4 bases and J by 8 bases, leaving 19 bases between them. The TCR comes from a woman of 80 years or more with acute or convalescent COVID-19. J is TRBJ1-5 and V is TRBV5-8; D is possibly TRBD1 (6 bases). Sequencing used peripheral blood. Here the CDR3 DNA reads TGTGCCAGCAGCCCTTGGGGGCAAGGATTAGAGCCCCAGCATTTT. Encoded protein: CASSPWGQGLEPQHF.